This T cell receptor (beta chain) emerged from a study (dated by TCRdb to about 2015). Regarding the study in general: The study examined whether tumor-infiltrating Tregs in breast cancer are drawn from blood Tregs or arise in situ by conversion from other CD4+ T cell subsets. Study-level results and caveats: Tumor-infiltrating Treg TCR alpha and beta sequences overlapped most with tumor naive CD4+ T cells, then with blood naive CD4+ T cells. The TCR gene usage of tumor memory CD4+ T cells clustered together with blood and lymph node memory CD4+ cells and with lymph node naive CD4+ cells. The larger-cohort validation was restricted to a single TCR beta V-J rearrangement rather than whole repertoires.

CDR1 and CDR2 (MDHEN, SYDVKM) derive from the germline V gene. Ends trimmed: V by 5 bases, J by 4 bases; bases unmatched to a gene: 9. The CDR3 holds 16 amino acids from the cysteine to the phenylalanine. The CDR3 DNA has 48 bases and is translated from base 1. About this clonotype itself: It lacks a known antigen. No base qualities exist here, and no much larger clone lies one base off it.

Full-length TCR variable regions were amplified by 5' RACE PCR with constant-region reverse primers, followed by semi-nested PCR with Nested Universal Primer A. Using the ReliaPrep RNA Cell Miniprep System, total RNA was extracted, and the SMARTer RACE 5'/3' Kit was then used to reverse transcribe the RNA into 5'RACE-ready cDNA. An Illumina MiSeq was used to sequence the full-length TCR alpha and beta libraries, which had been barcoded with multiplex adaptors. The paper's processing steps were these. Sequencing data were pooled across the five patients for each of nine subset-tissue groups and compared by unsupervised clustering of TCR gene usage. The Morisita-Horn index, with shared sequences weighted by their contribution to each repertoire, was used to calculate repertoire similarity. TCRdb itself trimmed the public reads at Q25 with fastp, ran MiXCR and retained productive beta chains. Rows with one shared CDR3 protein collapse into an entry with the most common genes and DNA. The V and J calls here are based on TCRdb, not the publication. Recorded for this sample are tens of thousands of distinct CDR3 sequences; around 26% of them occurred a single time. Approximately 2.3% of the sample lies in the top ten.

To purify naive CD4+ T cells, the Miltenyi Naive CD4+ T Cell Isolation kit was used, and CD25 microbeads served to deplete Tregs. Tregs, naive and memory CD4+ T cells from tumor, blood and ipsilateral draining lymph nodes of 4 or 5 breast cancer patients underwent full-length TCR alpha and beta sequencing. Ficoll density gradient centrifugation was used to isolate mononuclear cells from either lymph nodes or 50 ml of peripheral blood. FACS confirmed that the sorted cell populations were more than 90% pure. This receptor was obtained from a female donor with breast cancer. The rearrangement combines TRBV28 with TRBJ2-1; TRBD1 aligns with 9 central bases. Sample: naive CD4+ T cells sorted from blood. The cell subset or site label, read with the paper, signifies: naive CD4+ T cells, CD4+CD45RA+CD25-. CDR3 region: CASSPNRGRGYNEQFF. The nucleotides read TGTGCCAGCAGTCCTAACAGGGGGCGGGGGTACAATGAGCAGTTCTTC.